This T cell receptor (beta chain) emerged from a study of low-dose radiotherapy and immunotherapy resistance in tumors. TRAV- and TRBV-specific primers primed first-strand cDNA, covering alpha and beta chains. Using a constant-region primer together with a V-primer adapter, TCRs were subjected to 20 PCR cycles of amplification. Isolated mRNA was amplified by in vitro transcription. Each CDR3 protein gets one entry after TCRdb re-called the reads with MiXCR. The data contain tens of thousands of distinct CDR3 sequences, about 17% of them seen just once; the ten biggest clones take up 1.4% to 1.5%. As to time point: after trial treatment. Specified treatment: LDRT plus nivolumab, ipilimumab, low-dose cyclophosphamide and aspirin (RACIN trial). Low-dose radiotherapy, low-dose cyclophosphamide, aspirin, ipilimumab and nivolumab were all given to the donors. The sample holds many counts of this clonotype.

The trim removed 2 bases at V and 1 base at J, leaving 6 bases unmatched. CDR3 length: 17 residues. Germline V gene lookup returns CDR1 MDHEN and CDR2 SYDVKM. This chain uses TRBV28 with TRBJ1-5; TRBD1 matches 9 bases. The material sequenced was PBMCs, taken after low-dose radiotherapy plus immunotherapy. This sequence originates from a male donor with prostate cancer. The CDR3 protein is CASSLQPGQGSNQPQHF. CDR3 nucleotides: TGTGCCAGCAGTTTACAACCGGGACAGGGAAGCAATCAGCCCCAGCATTTT.